These 5 T cell receptor beta chains originate from one sample sequenced in a study of STAT3 mutations in large granular lymphocyte leukemia. Study-wide points: In T-cell large granular lymphocyte leukemia, about half of patients showed multiple immunodominant subclonotypes.

Method: immunoSEQ multiplex PCR; TCRdb's copy keeps in-frame clones and lacks some. The sample includes roughly 40,000 clones, over 75% of them seen just once. What these receptors recognize is not known. The sample taken for sequencing was PBMCs. All receptors come from a human donor with T large granular lymphocyte leukemia. Some clones in this sample may be carry-over from other donors' samples.

By share, this clone counts as medium-sized (0.01 to 0.1%). The V call is TRBV5-4, the J call TRBJ1-1; 8 bases are shared with TRBD1. Trimming cost V 5 bases and J 3 bases; bases outside gene matches: 6. Germline CDR1 reads SGHNT; CDR2 reads YYREEE (reference sequence). The CDR3 covers 14 residues. The CDR3 is CASRRTGRDTEAFF. CDR3 bases: TGTGCCAGCAGACGGACAGGGAGGGACACTGAAGCTTTCTTT.

The chain uses TRBV5-1 and TRBJ2-3; D is ambiguous. Germline V gene sequence: CDR1 SGHRS, CDR2 YFSETQ. Trimming stripped 2 bases from V and 0 bases from J, with 7 bases between. This CDR3 has 14 amino acids. CDR3 coding DNA: TGCGCCAGCAGCTTTCAGGCCAGCACAGATACGCAGTATTTT. Its protein is CASSFQASTDTQYF.

The rearrangement links TRBV7-9 to TRBJ2-6; 7 bases fit TRBD1. The CDR3 extends over 17 amino acids. Trimming cost V 5 bases and J 0 bases; bases outside gene matches: 7. Looked up from germline, CDR1 is SEHNR and CDR2 is FQNEAQ (reference sequence). CDR3 sequence reads: CASSLSRGYSGANVLTF. The CDR3 DNA is TGTGCCAGCAGCCTAAGCAGGGGGTACTCTGGGGCCAACGTCCTGACTTTC.

The J gene is TRBJ2-2, the V gene TRBV9, with 7 bases aligning to TRBD2. The CDR3 spans 15 residues. V lost 2 bases, J lost 1 base, and 2 bases stayed unmatched. Per germline, CDR1 SGDLS and CDR2 YYNGEE. The CDR3 spells CASSVGGVNTGELFF. The DNA for the CDR3 is TGTGCCAGCAGCGTTGGGGGGGTGAACACCGGGGAGCTGTTTTTT.

The chain links TRBV9 to TRBJ1-1; TRBD1 agrees at 7 bases. V shed 4 bases, J shed 1 base, and the junction held 7 bases outside the gene matches. This CDR3 is built from 15 residues. Germline V lookup: CDR1 SGDLS, CDR2 YYNGEE. In DNA, the CDR3 is TGTGCCAGCAGCCAGGGGGGACGACAGAACACTGAAGCTTTCTTT. Translated: CASSQGGRQNTEAFF.